The entry below gives a single T cell receptor (beta chain) sequence along with its context. As yet, its antigen is unknown. The data were taken from a study of CD8+ T cells in alopecia areata. Overall study: Treated patients were given 5 to 10 mg oral tofacitinib twice daily.

Germline V CDR1 and CDR2: MGHRA, YSYEKL. This CDR3 region has 13 residues. With 4 bases removed from V and 8 bases from J, the gap between germline ends came to 11 bases. Alopecia areata patients gave lesional scalp punch biopsies and peripheral blood samples. General study points: Scalp lesions, especially in alopecia totalis/universalis, had higher clonality than normal scalp.

RNA, once extracted, was reverse transcribed into cDNA for use as the sequencing template. Assay used: immunoSEQ multiplex PCR; TCRdb lists only in-frame clones, some missing. The table records fewer than 250,000 clones, around three fifths of them present only once. The sample in question was CD4+ T cells sorted from blood, obtained at week 0. The sequence was obtained from a human donor with alopecia areata. V is TRBV4-1 and J is TRBJ1-4; D call uncertain. The CDR3 loop reads CASSLRVREKLFF. CDR3 nucleotides: TGCGCCAGCAGCCTCCGGGTCCGGGAAAAACTGTTTTTT.